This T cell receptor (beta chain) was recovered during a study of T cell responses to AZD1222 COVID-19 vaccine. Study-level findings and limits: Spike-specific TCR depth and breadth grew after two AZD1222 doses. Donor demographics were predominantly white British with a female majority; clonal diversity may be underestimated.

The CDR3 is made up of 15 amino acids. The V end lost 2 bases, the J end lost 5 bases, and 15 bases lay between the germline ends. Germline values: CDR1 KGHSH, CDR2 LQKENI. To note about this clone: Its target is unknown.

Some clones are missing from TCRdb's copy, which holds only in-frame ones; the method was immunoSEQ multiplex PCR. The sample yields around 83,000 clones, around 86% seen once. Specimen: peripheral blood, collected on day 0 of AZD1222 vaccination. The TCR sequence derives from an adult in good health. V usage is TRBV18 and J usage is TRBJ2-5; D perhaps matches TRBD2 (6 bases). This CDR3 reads CASSPKEGPRETQYF. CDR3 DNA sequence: TGTGCCAGCTCACCAAAGGAGGGTCCCAGGGAGACCCAGTACTTC.